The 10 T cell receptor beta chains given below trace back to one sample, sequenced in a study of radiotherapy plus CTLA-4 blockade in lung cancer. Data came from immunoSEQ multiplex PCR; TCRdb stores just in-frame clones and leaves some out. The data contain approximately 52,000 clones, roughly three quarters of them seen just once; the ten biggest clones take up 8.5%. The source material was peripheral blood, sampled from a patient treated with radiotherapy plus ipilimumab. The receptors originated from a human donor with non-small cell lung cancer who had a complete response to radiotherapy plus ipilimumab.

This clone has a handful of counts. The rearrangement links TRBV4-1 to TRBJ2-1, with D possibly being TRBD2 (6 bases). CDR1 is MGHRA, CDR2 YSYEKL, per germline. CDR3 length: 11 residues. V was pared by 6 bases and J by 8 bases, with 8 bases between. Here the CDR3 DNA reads TGCGCCAGCAGGTCGGGGGATGAGCAGTTCTTC. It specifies CASRSGDEQFF.

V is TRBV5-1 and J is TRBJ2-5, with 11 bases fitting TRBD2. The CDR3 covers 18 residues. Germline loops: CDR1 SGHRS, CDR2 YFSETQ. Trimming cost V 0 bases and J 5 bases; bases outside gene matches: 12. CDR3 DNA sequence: TGCGCCAGCAGCTTGGCCGGGACTAGCGGCGTCAAGCCGGAGACCCAGTACTTC. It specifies CASSLAGTSGVKPETQYF.

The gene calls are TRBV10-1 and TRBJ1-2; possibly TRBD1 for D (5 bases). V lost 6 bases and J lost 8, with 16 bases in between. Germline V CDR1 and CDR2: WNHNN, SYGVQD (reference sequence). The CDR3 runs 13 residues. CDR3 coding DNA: TGCGCCAGCAGGGGGGGGAGAGTAGACGGCTACACCTTC. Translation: CASRGGRVDGYTF.

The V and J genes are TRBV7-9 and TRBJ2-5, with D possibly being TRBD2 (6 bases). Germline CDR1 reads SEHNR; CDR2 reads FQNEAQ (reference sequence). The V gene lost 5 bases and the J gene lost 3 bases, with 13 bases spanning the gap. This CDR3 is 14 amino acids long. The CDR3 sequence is CASSRDSNEETQYF. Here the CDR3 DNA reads TGTGCCAGCAGCCGGGACTCAAATGAAGAGACCCAGTACTTC. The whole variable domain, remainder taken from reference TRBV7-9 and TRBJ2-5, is DTGVSQNPRHKITKRGQNVTFRCDPISEHNRLYWYRQTLGQGPEFLTYFQNEAQLEKSRLLSDRFSAERPKGSFSTLEIQRTEQGDSAMYLCASSRDSNEETQYFGPGTRLLVL.

CDR3 sequence reads: CASSLGLAGGQETQYF. The CDR3 coding sequence is TGCGCCAGCAGCTTGGGACTAGCGGGGGGGCAAGAGACCCAGTACTTC. V usage is TRBV5-1 and J usage is TRBJ2-5, with 14 positions matching TRBD2. CDR1 and CDR2 (germline): SGHRS, YFSETQ. J lost 2 bases, V lost 0 bases, and 0 bases had no gene match. There are 16 residues in the CDR3.

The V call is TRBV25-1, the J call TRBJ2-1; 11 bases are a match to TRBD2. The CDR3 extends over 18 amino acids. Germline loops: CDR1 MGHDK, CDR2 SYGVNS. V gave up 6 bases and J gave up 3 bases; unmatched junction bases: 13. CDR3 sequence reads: CASRDGTSGASIYNEQFF. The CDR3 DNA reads TGTGCCAGCAGGGACGGGACTAGCGGCGCTTCAATCTACAATGAGCAGTTCTTC.

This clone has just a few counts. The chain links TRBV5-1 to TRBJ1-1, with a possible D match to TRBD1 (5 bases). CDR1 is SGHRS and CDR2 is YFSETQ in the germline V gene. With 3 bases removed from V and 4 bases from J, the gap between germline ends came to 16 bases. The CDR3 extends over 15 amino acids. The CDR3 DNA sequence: TGCGCCAGCAGCTCCCCGTTCCGGGGGGTCACTGAAGCTTTCTTT. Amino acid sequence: CASSSPFRGVTEAFF.

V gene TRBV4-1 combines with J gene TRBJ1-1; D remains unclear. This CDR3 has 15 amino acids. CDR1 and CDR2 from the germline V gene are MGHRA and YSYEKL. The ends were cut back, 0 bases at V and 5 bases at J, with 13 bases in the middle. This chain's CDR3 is CASSQDQAGGTEAFF. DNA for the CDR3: TGCGCCAGCAGCCAAGATCAGGCAGGTGGGACTGAAGCTTTCTTT.

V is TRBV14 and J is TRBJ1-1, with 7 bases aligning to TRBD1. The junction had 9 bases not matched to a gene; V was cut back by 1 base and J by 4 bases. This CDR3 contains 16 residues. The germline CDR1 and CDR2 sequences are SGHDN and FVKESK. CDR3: CASSQGGGTVLTEAFF. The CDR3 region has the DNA TGTGCCAGCAGCCAAGGTGGCGGGACAGTACTCACTGAAGCTTTCTTT.

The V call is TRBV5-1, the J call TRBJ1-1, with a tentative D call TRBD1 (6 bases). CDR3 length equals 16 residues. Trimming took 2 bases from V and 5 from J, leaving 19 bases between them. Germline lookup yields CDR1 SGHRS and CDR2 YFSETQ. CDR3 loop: CASSLGGLIGKTEAFF. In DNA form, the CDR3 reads TGCGCCAGCAGCTTAGGGGGACTAATCGGTAAAACTGAAGCTTTCTTT.